This T cell receptor (beta chain) appears in the sequencing data of a study of identical twins. Study-wide points: Among beta out-of-frame sequences, excess sharing between twins appeared weaker.

This CDR3 is built from 14 residues. CDR1 and CDR2 (germline): SEHNR, FQNEAQ (reference sequence). The V end was cut by 5 bases, the J end by 3 bases, with 14 bases between. This clonotype has just a few counts. Its antigen is not identified. Template switching added a universal primer site, and cDNA bore unique molecular identifiers. TCRdb redid the calling of the 5' RACE reads with MiXCR, one entry per CDR3 protein. The sample includes 400,000 to 550,000 distinct CDR3 sequences, about 20% of them seen just once. The sample also formed part of further work on T cells expressing NK-cell markers.

The chain couples TRBV7-9 to TRBJ2-7; weak D call: TRBD2 (6 bases). The source is a woman aged 18 to 35 in good health. Source material: CD4+ T cells sorted from blood. The CDR3: CASSALALVYEQYF. In nucleotides, the CDR3 is TGTGCCAGCAGCGCACTAGCCTTAGTCTACGAGCAGTACTTC.